The 20 T cell receptor beta chains reported below all come from one sample, sequenced in a study of yellow fever vaccine responses in identical twins. Using its own MiXCR run on the RT-PCR reads, TCRdb lists one record per CDR3 protein. The sample has around 3,500 distinct CDR3 sequences; around 89% are singletons. This material consisted of T cells from blood (PBMCs), unsorted or a sorted subset (not recorded which), taken before or after yellow fever vaccination (not recorded which). These receptors all come from a young woman who received the yellow fever vaccine.

This clonotype was counted a single time. The genes are TRBV29-1 and TRBJ2-7, with 8 bases aligning to TRBD1. Germline CDR1 is SQVTM and CDR2 is ANQGSEA. The junction had 5 bases not matched to a gene; V was cut back by 0 bases and J by 1 base. The CDR3 extends over 15 amino acids. CDR3 loop: CSVEEKGTGSYEQYF. The CDR3 DNA follows: TGCAGCGTTGAAGAGAAAGGGACAGGATCCTACGAGCAGTACTTC.

The rearrangement uses TRBV29-1 and TRBJ2-7; TRBD1 might be the D (6 bases). Germline CDR1 is SQVTM and CDR2 is ANQGSEA. This CDR3 is 13 amino acids long. Trimming left V 4 bases short and J 3 bases short, with 13 bases between. The CDR3 region is CSVGDIRSYEQYF. CDR3 sequence (DNA): TGCAGCGTTGGGGACATTCGTAGCTACGAGCAGTACTTC.

The chain joins TRBV3-1 to TRBJ2-3; a possible D gene is TRBD2 (6 bases). With 1 base removed from V and 2 bases from J, the gap between germline ends came to 10 bases. This CDR3 comprises 15 residues. Germline V gives CDR1 LGHDT, CDR2 YNNKEL (reference sequence). The CDR3 region has the DNA TGTGCCAGCAGCCAAGTCGGAGGGACCACAGATACGCAGTATTTT. Translating it yields CASSQVGGTTDTQYF.

The chain is built from TRBV9 and TRBJ2-5, with TRBD2 identical over 8 bases. J gave up 5 bases and V 4 bases, and 10 bases lay outside the gene matches. Per germline, CDR1 SGDLS and CDR2 YYNGEE. This CDR3 spans 15 amino acids. DNA of the CDR3: TGTGCCAGCAGCACGGGAGGGGCCGCGAGGGAGACCCAGTACTTC. This translates into CASSTGGAARETQYF.

In DNA form, the CDR3 reads TGTGCCAGCAGCGTAGTGAGCCGGGCTAGCATGGGTGAGCAGTTCTTC. It translates to CASSVVSRASMGEQFF. V gene TRBV9 combines with J gene TRBJ2-1, with D possibly being TRBD2 (5 bases). Trimming stripped 0 bases from V and 9 bases from J, with 19 bases between. Per the germline V gene, CDR1 is SGDLS and CDR2 is YYNGEE. This CDR3 is built from 16 residues. Full variable domain (remainder filled in from reference TRBV9 and TRBJ2-1): DSGVTQTPKHLITATGQRVTLRCSPRSGDLSVYWYQQSLDQGLQFLIQYYNGEERAKGNILERFSAQQFPDLHSELNLSSLELGDSALYFCASSVVSRASMGEQFFGPGTRLTVL.

This chain links TRBV5-6 with TRBJ2-7; weak D call: TRBD2 (7 bases). V shed 4 bases and J shed 6 bases, with 26 bases lying between them. CDR3 size: 17 residues. The germline CDR1 and CDR2 sequences are SGHDT and YYEEEE. The CDR3: CASSPQRGGGALREQYF. The CDR3 coding sequence is TGTGCCAGCAGCCCCCAAAGGGGAGGGGGGGCGCTTCGCGAGCAGTACTTC.

The CDR3 region has the DNA TGTGCCAGCAGCCAAGATGGGCTCCCTCGGACTGAAGCTTTCTTT. Protein: CASSQDGLPRTEAFF. The chain links TRBV4-2 to TRBJ1-1; D uncertain. Between the trimmed V and J ends, which lost 0 bases and 5 bases, there was a span of 13 bases. This CDR3 has 15 amino acids. Germline V gives CDR1 LGHNA, CDR2 YNFKEQ.

V is TRBV2 and J is TRBJ2-1; D is unclear. Trimming shortened V by 4 bases and J by 6 bases, and 10 bases separated the two germline ends. CDR1 is SNHLY and CDR2 is FYNNEI in the germline V gene. CDR3 size: 13 residues. DNA of the CDR3: TGTGCCAGCAGTGTAATCATTGGCAATGAGCAGTTCTTC. Its protein is CASSVIIGNEQFF.

The gene calls are TRBV7-9 and TRBJ2-1; no clear D gene. Per the germline V gene, CDR1 is SEHNR and CDR2 is FQNEAQ (reference sequence). CDR3 length: 13 amino acids. The V and J ends lost 2 bases and 3 bases respectively, with 5 bases between them. The CDR3 protein is CASSLNNYNEQFF. For the CDR3, the DNA is TGTGCCAGCAGCTTAAACAACTACAATGAGCAGTTCTTC.

The chain links TRBV11-2 to TRBJ2-3, with 7 nucleotides matching TRBD2. Germline V CDR1 and CDR2: SGHAT, FQNNGV. This CDR3 contains 16 residues. V shed 0 bases and J 3 bases; nucleotides not matched to a gene: 6. The CDR3 spells CASSLDSGLSTDTQYF. The DNA for the CDR3 is TGTGCCAGCAGCTTAGATTCGGGACTATCGACAGATACGCAGTATTTT.

This chain joins TRBV4-3 and TRBJ2-1; maybe TRBD2 (6 bases). V lost 1 base, J lost 0 bases, and 7 bases lay in between. This CDR3 has 15 residues. Germline V CDR1 and CDR2: LGHNA, YSLEER. The DNA of the CDR3 is TGCGCCAGCAGCCAAGTCGGGAGCTCCTACAATGAGCAGTTCTTC. Protein sequence: CASSQVGSSYNEQFF.

This chain links TRBV24-1 with TRBJ2-3, with unresolved D. The CDR3 totals 12 residues. CDR1 KGHDR and CDR2 SFDVKD come from the germline V gene. Trimming cost V 6 bases and J 4 bases, with 7 bases left between them. The CDR3, as DNA: TGTGCCACCAGTCTTGCAGCAGATACGCAGTATTTT. This codes for CATSLAADTQYF.

The chain recombines TRBV28 with TRBJ2-7; weak D call: TRBD2 (6 bases). V was shortened by 7 bases and J by 3 bases, with 16 bases between the two germline ends. The germline CDR1 and CDR2 sequences are MDHEN and SYDVKM. The CDR3 extends over 14 amino acids. This CDR3 is CASTTRRAHYEQYF. CDR3 nucleotides: TGTGCCAGCACCACTAGGAGGGCTCACTACGAGCAGTACTTC.

V gene TRBV7-6 combines with J gene TRBJ2-5; 7 nucleotides line up with TRBD2. Germline V CDR1 and CDR2: SGHVS, FNYEAQ. The trim removed 2 bases at V and 2 bases at J, leaving 5 bases unmatched. CDR3 length: 15 residues. CDR3 in DNA: TGTGCCAGCAGCTTACCTAGCGGCAGTCAAGAGACCCAGTACTTC. Protein product: CASSLPSGSQETQYF.

The chain uses TRBV11-1 and TRBJ2-7; D perhaps matches TRBD2 (5 bases). V lost 1 base and J 7 bases, leaving 8 bases between the germline ends. Germline values: CDR1 SGHAT, CDR2 FQDESV (reference sequence). The CDR3 is 12 amino acids. The CDR3 here is CASSLVPGEQYF. In DNA, the CDR3 is TGTGCCAGCAGCTTAGTTCCGGGGGAGCAGTACTTC.

The J gene is TRBJ2-3, the V gene TRBV20-1; perhaps D is TRBD1 or TRBD2 (5 bases each). CDR3 size: 12 residues. V shed 3 bases and J shed 1 base, with 5 bases lying between them. The germline V gene encodes CDR1 DFQATT and CDR2 SNEGSKA (reference sequence). CDR3 amino acids: CSARGGTDTQYF. The CDR3 DNA is TGCAGTGCTAGGGGGGGCACAGATACGCAGTATTTT.

Here the CDR3 reads CASSLGSGWKETQYF. CDR3 bases: TGTGCCAGCAGCTTGGGGAGTGGGTGGAAAGAGACCCAGTACTTC. This chain connects TRBV11-3 to TRBJ2-5, with TRBD2 as a possible D gene (5 bases). Germline-derived CDR1 and CDR2 are SGHNT and YENEEA. Trimming left V 3 bases short and J 3 bases short, with 14 bases between. The CDR3 extends over 15 amino acids.

This chain's CDR3 is CASSVLRGSPEAFF. The CDR3 DNA reads TGTGCCAGCAGCGTACTGCGCGGGTCGCCTGAAGCTTTCTTT. V usage is TRBV9 and J usage is TRBJ1-1; no reliable D call. The CDR3 is 14 residues long. Trimming took 1 base from V and 6 from J, leaving 13 bases between them. CDR1 is SGDLS and CDR2 is YYNGEE in the germline V gene.

As regards this clonotype: The junction differs from germline at one of its ends, possibly a read error. The chain carries TRBV20-1 and TRBJ2-5, with D perhaps matching TRBD2 (6 bases). CDR1 and CDR2 (germline): DFQATT, SNEGSKA (reference sequence). The CDR3 covers 14 residues. The CDR3 loop is CSARDKFGRETQYF. In DNA form, the CDR3 reads TGCAGTGCTAGAGATAAGTTCGGGAGAGAGACCCAATACTTC.

Note on this clonotype: The junction departs from the called germline gene at one end, perhaps through a read error. The gene calls are TRBV15 and TRBJ2-1, with 10 positions matching TRBD2. Germline loops: CDR1 LNHNV, CDR2 YYDKDF (reference sequence). The CDR3 consists of 14 residues. In DNA, the CDR3 is TGTGCCACCAGGAGAGCGGGAGGGCCTCATGAGCAGTTCTTC. Its protein product is CATRRAGGPHEQFF.